This T cell receptor (beta chain) was documented in a study of blood T cell repertoires in COVID-19. Study background: There were acute and convalescent COVID-19 samples, and they came from the United States, Italy and Spain. PBMCs, B-cell-depleted T cells, or T cells were the source of the cDNA or gDNA that made up the material.

In the study's own analysis: Amplifying reference gene primers gave estimates of nucleated cell counts. The protocol was immunoSEQ multiplex PCR, while the TCRdb copy is restricted to in-frame clones and leaves out a portion. V and J calls and clone size are given by that table; D and trimming were obtained from the DNA. Seen here are about 120,000 clones, about nine tenths observed once, and the top ten hold 1.8%. This receptor was taken from a human donor with active COVID-19. The donor label of this sample is uncertain. The sequenced material came from peripheral blood.

CDR3 nucleotides: TGTGCCAGCTCGGCGGTCTCGGACAGTCTTTATGGAACTGAAGCTTTCTTT. The encoded protein is CASSAVSDSLYGTEAFF. The V gene is TRBV18, the J gene TRBJ1-1; TRBD1 is a possible D gene (6 bases). The germline V and J ends were trimmed by 6 bases and 5 bases, with 25 bases remaining between them. The CDR3 runs to 17 residues. CDR1 KGHSH and CDR2 LQKENI come from the germline V gene.